The clone carrying this TCR beta chain was detected only once. Its specificity is unknown. 60 Vbeta and 13 Jbeta primers were used in PCR. The assay was immunoSEQ multiplex PCR, and TCRdb's table has in-frame clones only and misses some. Of about 80,000 clones listed, around 82% are singletons. The data were obtained in a study of cytomegalovirus exposure and HLA in healthy donors. Study-wide results and caveats: Previous analysis showed most TCR beta V segments were productive about 87% or about 30% of the time. Many donors shared some public TCRs, even though most TCR sequences were rare. A later analysis showed HLA-associated TCR beta chains outstripping equally common others in clonal expansion.

CDR3 length: 14 amino acids. Trimming removed 2 bases at V and 5 bases at J, with 13 bases between. Germline assignment: CDR1 SGDLS and CDR2 YYNGEE. The donors gave bone marrow, and they were healthy. This clonotype originated in a man over 45 in good health and CMV-seronegative. The V gene is TRBV9, the J gene TRBJ2-5; the D gene is possibly TRBD1 (6 bases). The sample taken for sequencing was PBMCs. Written as DNA, the CDR3 is TGTGCCAGCAGCGTCCAACAGGGCTGGGAGACCCAGTACTTC. Amino acid sequence: CASSVQQGWETQYF.